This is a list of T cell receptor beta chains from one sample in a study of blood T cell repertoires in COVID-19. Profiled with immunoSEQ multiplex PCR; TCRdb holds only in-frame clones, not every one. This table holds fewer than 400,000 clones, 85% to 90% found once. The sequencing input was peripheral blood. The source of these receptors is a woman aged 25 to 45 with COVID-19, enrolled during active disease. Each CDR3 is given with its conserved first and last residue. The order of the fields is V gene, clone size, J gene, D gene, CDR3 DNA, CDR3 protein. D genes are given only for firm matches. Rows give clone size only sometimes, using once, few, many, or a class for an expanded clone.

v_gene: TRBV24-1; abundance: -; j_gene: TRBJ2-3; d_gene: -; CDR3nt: TGTGCCACCCACGGAGGAAGCACAGATACGCAGTATTTT; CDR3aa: CATHGGSTDTQYF
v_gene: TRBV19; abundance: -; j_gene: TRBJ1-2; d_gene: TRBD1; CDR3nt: TGTGCCAGTAAGAGGCAGGGGGATGGCTACACCTTC; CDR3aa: CASKRQGDGYTF
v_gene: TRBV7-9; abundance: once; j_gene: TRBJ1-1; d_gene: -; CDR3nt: TGTGCCAGCAGCTTTACAGGACTGAACACTGAAGCTTTCTTT; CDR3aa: CASSFTGLNTEAFF
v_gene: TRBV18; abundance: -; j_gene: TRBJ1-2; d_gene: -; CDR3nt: TGTGCCAGCTCCCCTGACAGCGACTGGGGCTACACCTTC; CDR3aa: CASSPDSDWGYTF
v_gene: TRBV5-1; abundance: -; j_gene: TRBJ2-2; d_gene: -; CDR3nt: TGCGCCAGCAGCTTAGGCGACGCGGGGATAAAAACCGGGGAGCTGTTTTTT; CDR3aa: CASSLGDAGIKTGELFF
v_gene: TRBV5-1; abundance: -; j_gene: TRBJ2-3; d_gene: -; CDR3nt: TGCGCCAGCAGCACAAGGGGGGGTAGCACAGATACGCAGTATTTT; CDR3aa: CASSTRGGSTDTQYF
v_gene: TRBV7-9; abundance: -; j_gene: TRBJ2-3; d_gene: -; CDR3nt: TGTGCCAGCAGCCCGCTCGGAGCGGTTGGGACAGATACGCAGTATTTT; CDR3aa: CASSPLGAVGTDTQYF
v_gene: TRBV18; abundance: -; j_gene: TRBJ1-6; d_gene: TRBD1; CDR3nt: TGTGCCAGCTCACTGGACAGGAGCTCCTATAATTCACCCCTCCACTTT; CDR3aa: CASSLDRSSYNSPLHF
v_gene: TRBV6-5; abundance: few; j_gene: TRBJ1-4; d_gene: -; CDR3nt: TGTGCCAGCAGAGACCGGCCCGGAGCAGAAAAACTGTTTTTT; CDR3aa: CASRDRPGAEKLFF
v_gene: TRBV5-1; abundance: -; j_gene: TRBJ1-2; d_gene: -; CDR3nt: TGCGCCAGCAGTTTAGACAGAAACTATGGCTACACCTTC; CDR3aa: CASSLDRNYGYTF
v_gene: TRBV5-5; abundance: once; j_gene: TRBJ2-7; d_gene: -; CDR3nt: TGTGCCAGCAGCTTCGGCGGCACCTACGAGCAGTACTTC; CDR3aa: CASSFGGTYEQYF
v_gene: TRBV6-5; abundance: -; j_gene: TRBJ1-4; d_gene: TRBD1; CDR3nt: TGTGCCAGTACCCGGGACAGGGTTAATGAAAAACTGTTTTTT; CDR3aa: CASTRDRVNEKLFF
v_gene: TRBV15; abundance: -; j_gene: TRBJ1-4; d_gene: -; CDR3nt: TGTGCCACCACCCCAGACAGAACAAATGAAAAACTGTTTTTT; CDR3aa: CATTPDRTNEKLFF
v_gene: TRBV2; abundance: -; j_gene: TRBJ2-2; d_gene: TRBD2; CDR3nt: TGTGCCAGCAGGGGACTAGCGGGAAGGAACACCGGGGAGCTGTTTTTT; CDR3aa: CASRGLAGRNTGELFF
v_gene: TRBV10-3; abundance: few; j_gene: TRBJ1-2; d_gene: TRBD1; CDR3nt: TGTGCCATCAGTGTTGGGACAGCTCCTAACTATGGCTACACCTTC; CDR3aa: CAISVGTAPNYGYTF
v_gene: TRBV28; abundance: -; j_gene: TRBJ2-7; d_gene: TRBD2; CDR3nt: TGTGCCAGCAGTTTCCCGCGGGGGAGCTCCTACGAGCAGTACTTC; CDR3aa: CASSFPRGSSYEQYF
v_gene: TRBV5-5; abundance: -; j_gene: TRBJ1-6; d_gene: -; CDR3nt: TGTGCCAGCAGTCTAGTTACTAATTCACCCCTCCACTTT; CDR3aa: CASSLVTNSPLHF
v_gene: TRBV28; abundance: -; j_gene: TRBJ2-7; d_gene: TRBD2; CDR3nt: TGTGCCAGCAGTTCCCTGGGGGGTAGCGGGGCCTACGAGCAGTACTTC; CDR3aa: CASSSLGGSGAYEQYF
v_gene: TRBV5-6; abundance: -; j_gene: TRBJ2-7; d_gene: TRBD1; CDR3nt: TGTGCCAGCAGCCTTATACCGGGACAGGGAAGGGACGAGCAGTACTTC; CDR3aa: CASSLIPGQGRDEQYF
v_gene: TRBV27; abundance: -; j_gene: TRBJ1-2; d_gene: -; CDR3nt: TGTGCCAGCAGAGACCCGCGGGGGGAAAACTATGGCTACACCTTC; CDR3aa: CASRDPRGENYGYTF
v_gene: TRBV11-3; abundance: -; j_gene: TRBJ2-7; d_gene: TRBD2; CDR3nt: TGTGCCAGCAGCTTGACTAGCGGGGCCTACGAGCAGTACTTC; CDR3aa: CASSLTSGAYEQYF
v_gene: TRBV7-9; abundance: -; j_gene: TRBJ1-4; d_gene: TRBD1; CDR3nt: TGTGCCAGCAGCCCATCGACAGGGGGACGAGAAAAACTGTTTTTT; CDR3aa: CASSPSTGGREKLFF
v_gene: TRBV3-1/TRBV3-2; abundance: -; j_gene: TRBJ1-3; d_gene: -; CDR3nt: TGTGCCAGCAGCCAAGGGACACCTGGAAACACCATATATTTT; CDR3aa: CASSQGTPGNTIYF